Below, 20 T cell receptor beta chains from the same sample are listed, as sequenced in a study of a mutant IDH1 vaccine in newly diagnosed glioma. Regarding time point: week 47, end of study. Mutant IDH1 20-mer peptide, at 300 ug, made up each vaccine dose, with topical imiquimod. Using immunoSEQ multiplex PCR, the repertoire was profiled, and TCRdb retains in-frame clones only, with some absent. The top ten clones hold 3.8% of a sample with tens of thousands of clones, roughly 82% of them seen once. No antigen has been assigned to these receptors. This material consisted of PBMCs, taken from a glioma patient whose treatment included an IDH1 peptide vaccine. These receptor sequences come from a man between 35 and 55 years old with glioma. Some clones in this sample may be carry-over from other donors' samples.

The genes are TRBV30 and TRBJ2-7; D uncertain. V lost 5 bases to trimming and J lost 3 bases, with 17 bases between them. The germline V gene encodes CDR1 GTSNPN and CDR2 SVGIG (reference sequence). There are 14 residues in the CDR3. CDR3 bases: TGTGCCTGGGGGTTTTCTTGGTCCCTCTACGAGCAGTACTTC. Translation: CAWGFSWSLYEQYF.

V is TRBV30 and J is TRBJ2-1; TRBD1 might be the D (5 bases). Deletions cut 0 bases from V and 3 bases from J, with 15 bases between. This CDR3 is 16 amino acids long. CDR1 and CDR2 from the germline V gene are GTSNPN and SVGIG (reference sequence). In DNA form, the CDR3 reads TGTGCCTGGAGTGTTGGGGCAGTAGATTACTACAATGAGCAGTTCTTC. Translated, it gives CAWSVGAVDYYNEQFF.

The J gene is TRBJ2-7, the V gene TRBV5-4; possible D gene TRBD1, 6 bases. The V gene's germline CDR1 is SGHNT and CDR2 YYREEE (reference sequence). The V and J ends lost 0 bases and 2 bases respectively, with 12 bases between them. There are 15 residues in the CDR3. CDR3 in amino acids: CASSLDWGLTYEQYF. CDR3 DNA: TGTGCCAGCAGCTTGGATTGGGGGCTAACCTACGAGCAGTACTTC. The whole variable domain, remainder taken from reference TRBV5-4 and TRBJ2-7, is ETGVTQSPTHLIKTRGQQVTLRCSSQSGHNTVSWYQQALGQGPQFIFQYYREEENGRGNFPPRFSGLQFPNYSSELNVNALELDDSALYLCASSLDWGLTYEQYFGPGTRLTVT.

Written as DNA, the CDR3 is TGCGCCAGCAGCCAATCAGATACGCAGTATTTT. Translating gives CASSQSDTQYF. The chain has TRBV4-1 and TRBJ2-3, with D unclear. Trimming removed 2 bases from V and 4 bases from J, with 1 base in between. CDR3 length: 11 residues. Germline V gene lookup returns CDR1 MGHRA and CDR2 YSYEKL.

The chain couples TRBV4-1 to TRBJ1-1; perhaps TRBD1 as D (5 bases). The V end was cut by 4 bases, the J end by 5 bases, with 8 bases between. This CDR3 spans 12 amino acids. The germline V gene encodes CDR1 MGHRA and CDR2 YSYEKL. CDR3 loop: CASSRGGTEAFF. The DNA of the CDR3 is TGCGCCAGCAGCCGGGGCGGGACTGAAGCTTTCTTT.

A single count supports this clone. The chain recombines TRBV10-3 with TRBJ1-1; TRBD1 is a possible D gene (5 bases). Trimming pared 2 bases from V and 1 base from J, leaving 11 bases between. This CDR3 contains 15 residues. Germline V gene data show CDR1 as ENHRY and CDR2 as SYGVKD. The CDR3 protein is CAISEPRGPNTEAFF. CDR3 nucleotide sequence: TGTGCCATCAGTGAGCCCCGGGGCCCGAACACTGAAGCTTTCTTT.

The chain carries TRBV4-3 and TRBJ1-2; tentative D call: TRBD1 (5 bases). V was shortened by 0 bases and J by 4 bases, with 15 bases between the two germline ends. CDR3 length equals 16 residues. In germline, CDR1 is LGHNA, CDR2 YSLEER. CDR3 residues: CASSQDPGKEGYGYTF. In DNA, the CDR3 is TGCGCCAGCAGCCAAGACCCAGGGAAAGAAGGCTATGGCTACACCTTC.

This chain links TRBV25-1 with TRBJ2-5; a possible D gene is TRBD2 (6 bases). V lost 1 base and J 0 bases, leaving 6 bases between the germline ends. The CDR3 runs 14 residues. Germline V CDR1 and CDR2: MGHDK, SYGVNS. This CDR3 reads CASSELADQETQYF. The CDR3, as DNA: TGTGCCAGCAGTGAATTAGCGGACCAAGAGACCCAGTACTTC.

The rearrangement links TRBV11-2 to TRBJ2-7; D remains ambiguous. Looked up from germline, CDR1 is SGHAT and CDR2 is FQNNGV. The CDR3 length is 11 residues. V shed 10 bases and J shed 1 base, with 8 bases lying between them. The DNA of the CDR3 is TGTGCCACCGGGTGGTCCTACGAGCAGTACTTC. Its protein product is CATGWSYEQYF.

The chain couples TRBV19 to TRBJ2-7; 11 bases map to TRBD1. V shed 6 bases, J shed 2 bases, and the junction held 3 bases outside the gene matches. The germline gives CDR1 LNHDA, CDR2 SQIVND (reference sequence). The CDR3 contains 14 residues. This CDR3 is CASSPGQGAYEQYF. CDR3 nucleotide sequence: TGTGCCAGTAGCCCGGGACAGGGGGCCTACGAGCAGTACTTC.

This rearrangement joins TRBV30 to TRBJ1-1; D is unresolved. V lost 0 bases to trimming and J lost 5 bases, with 16 bases between them. This CDR3 region has 15 residues. Germline CDR1 is GTSNPN and CDR2 is SVGIG (reference sequence). The CDR3 coding sequence is TGTGCCTGGAGTGTAGCTTACGGGGATTGGACTGAAGCTTTCTTT. As protein: CAWSVAYGDWTEAFF.

The rearrangement joins TRBV2 to TRBJ1-1; no reliable D call. The length of the CDR3 is 12 residues. Trimming removed 5 bases from V and 6 bases from J, with 10 bases in between. CDR1 and CDR2 from the germline V gene are SNHLY and FYNNEI. In DNA form, the CDR3 reads TGTGCCAGCAGTACTGACCCTGCTGAAGCTTTCTTT. This sequence encodes CASSTDPAEAFF.

J is TRBJ2-2 and V is TRBV19; 8 nucleotides match TRBD2. The CDR3 length is 14 residues. Germline V gene data show CDR1 as LNHDA and CDR2 as SQIVND (reference sequence). The ends lost 1 base at V and 6 bases at J; junction bases unmatched: 1. The CDR3 is CASSIGTSPGELFF. DNA of the CDR3: TGTGCCAGTAGTATAGGGACTAGCCCCGGGGAGCTGTTTTTT.

This chain links TRBV2 with TRBJ1-6; D perhaps matches TRBD1 (6 bases). Germline values: CDR1 SNHLY, CDR2 FYNNEI. The CDR3 is made up of 15 amino acids. Trimming cost V 4 bases and J 7 bases, with 14 bases left between them. The CDR3 here is CASSGSGVSNSPLHF. The CDR3 DNA sequence: TGTGCCAGCAGTGGATCAGGGGTGAGCAATTCACCCCTCCACTTT.

This chain connects TRBV10-3 to TRBJ2-3; perhaps D is TRBD1 or TRBD2 (5 bases each). In germline, CDR1 is ENHRY, CDR2 SYGVKD. V was clipped by 6 bases and J by 8 bases, with 18 bases between them. The CDR3 is 14 residues long. The CDR3 bases are TGTGCCATCAGGCCGGGACCCGGGGTGGGTACGCAGTATTTT. Its protein product is CAIRPGPGVGTQYF.

The chain links TRBV5-6 to TRBJ2-2; 11 bases fit TRBD2. The CDR3 spans 15 residues. J gave up 7 bases and V 5 bases, and 7 bases lay outside the gene matches. The germline gives CDR1 SGHDT, CDR2 YYEEEE. The CDR3 DNA sequence: TGTGCCAGCAGTCCCCTAGCGGGGGGCGGCGGGGAGCTGTTTTTT. Its protein is CASSPLAGGGGELFF. The full variable domain, with the rest looked up from reference TRBV5-6 and TRBJ2-2, is DAGVTQSPTHLIKTRGQQVTLRCSPKSGHDTVSWYQQALGQGPQFIFQYYEEEERQRGNFPDRFSGHQFPNYSSELNVNALLLGDSALYLCASSPLAGGGGELFFGEGSRLTVL.

This chain uses TRBV19 with TRBJ1-2; 8 nucleotides match TRBD1. This CDR3 comprises 15 residues. Germline loops: CDR1 LNHDA, CDR2 SQIVND (reference sequence). V trimming: 3 bases; J trimming: 5 bases; junction bases outside the gene matches: 8. The chain's CDR3 is CASSIGQGLGYGYTF. The CDR3, as DNA: TGTGCCAGTAGTATCGGACAGGGCCTAGGATATGGCTACACCTTC.

In its sample, this clone is medium-sized (0.01 to 0.1%). J is TRBJ1-1 and V is TRBV4-1; the D is unclear. CDR1 is MGHRA and CDR2 is YSYEKL in the germline V gene. Trimming removed 1 base from V and 5 bases from J, with 11 bases in between. The CDR3 sequence is 14 residues long. For the CDR3, the DNA is TGCGCCAGCAGCCAAGTGGAGGCCGGGACTGAAGCTTTCTTT. It encodes CASSQVEAGTEAFF.

The V call is TRBV7-2, the J call TRBJ2-1; 10 nucleotides agree with TRBD2. The CDR3 length is 15 residues. V dropped 5 bases and J dropped 7; count of bases not matched to a gene: 8. Germline values: CDR1 SGHTA, CDR2 FQGNSA. The CDR3 loop is CASSITSGDDNEQFF. CDR3 sequence (DNA): TGTGCCAGCAGCATAACTAGCGGGGACGATAATGAGCAGTTCTTC.

This clone has just a few counts. The V call is TRBV2, the J call TRBJ2-2; 8 nucleotides agree with TRBD1. The trim removed 8 bases at V and 4 bases at J, leaving 9 bases unmatched. The germline gives CDR1 SNHLY, CDR2 FYNNEI. This CDR3 is built from 15 residues. The CDR3: CASGNRDRSTGELFF. Here the CDR3 DNA reads TGTGCCAGCGGTAACCGGGACAGGAGCACCGGGGAGCTGTTTTTT.